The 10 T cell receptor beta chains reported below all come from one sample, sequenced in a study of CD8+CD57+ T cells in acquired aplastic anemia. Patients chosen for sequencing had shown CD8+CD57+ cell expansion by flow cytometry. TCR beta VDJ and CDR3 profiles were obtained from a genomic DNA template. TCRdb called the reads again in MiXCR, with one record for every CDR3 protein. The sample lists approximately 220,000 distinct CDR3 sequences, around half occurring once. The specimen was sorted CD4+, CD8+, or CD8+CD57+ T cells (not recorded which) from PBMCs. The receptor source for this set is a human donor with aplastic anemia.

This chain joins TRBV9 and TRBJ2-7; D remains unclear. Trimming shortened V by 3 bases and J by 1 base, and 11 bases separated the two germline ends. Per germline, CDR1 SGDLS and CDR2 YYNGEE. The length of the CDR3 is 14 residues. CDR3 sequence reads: CASSEEGKSYEQYF. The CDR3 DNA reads TGTGCCAGCAGCGAAGAAGGGAAGTCCTACGAGCAGTACTTC.

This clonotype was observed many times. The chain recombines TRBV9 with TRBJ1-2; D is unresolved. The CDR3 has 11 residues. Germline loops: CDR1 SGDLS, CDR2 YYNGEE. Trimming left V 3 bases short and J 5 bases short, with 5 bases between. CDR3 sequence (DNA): TGTGCCAGCAGCGCCCCTTATGGCTACACCTTC. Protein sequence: CASSAPYGYTF.

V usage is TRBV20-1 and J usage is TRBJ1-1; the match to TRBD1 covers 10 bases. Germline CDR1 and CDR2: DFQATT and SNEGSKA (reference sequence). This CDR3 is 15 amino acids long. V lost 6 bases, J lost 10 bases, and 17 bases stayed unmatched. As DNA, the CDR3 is TGCAGTGCCTACTCTCCGGGACAGGGGAGGTCTGCAGCTTTCTTT. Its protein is CSAYSPGQGRSAAFF.

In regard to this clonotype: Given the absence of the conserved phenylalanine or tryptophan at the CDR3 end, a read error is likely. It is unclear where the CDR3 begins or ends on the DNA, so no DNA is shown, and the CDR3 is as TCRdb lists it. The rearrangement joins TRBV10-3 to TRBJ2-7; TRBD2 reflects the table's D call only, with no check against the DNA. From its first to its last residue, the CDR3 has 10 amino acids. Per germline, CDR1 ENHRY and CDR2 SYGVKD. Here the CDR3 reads CAISGLRLAG.

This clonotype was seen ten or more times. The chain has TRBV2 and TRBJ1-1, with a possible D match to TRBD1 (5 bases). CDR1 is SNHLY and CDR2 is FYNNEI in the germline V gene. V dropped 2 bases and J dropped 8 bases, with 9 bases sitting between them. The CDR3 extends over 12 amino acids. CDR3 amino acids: CASSERGREAFF. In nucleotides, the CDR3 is TGTGCCAGCAGTGAACGGGGCAGAGAAGCTTTCTTT. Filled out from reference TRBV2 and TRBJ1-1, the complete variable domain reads EPEVTQTPSHQVTQMGQEVILRCVPISNHLYFYWYRQILGQKVEFLVSFYNNEISEKSEIFDDQFSVERPDGSNFTLKIRSTKLEDSAMYFCASSERGREAFFGQGTRLTVV.

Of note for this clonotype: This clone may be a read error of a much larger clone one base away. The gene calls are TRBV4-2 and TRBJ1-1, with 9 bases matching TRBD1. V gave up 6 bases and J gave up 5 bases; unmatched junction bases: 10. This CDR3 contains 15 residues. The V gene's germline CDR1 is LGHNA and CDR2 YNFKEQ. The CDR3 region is CASSLGGTGRTEAFF. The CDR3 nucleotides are TGTGCCAGCAGTTTGGGAGGGACAGGGAGAACTGAAGCTTTCTTT.

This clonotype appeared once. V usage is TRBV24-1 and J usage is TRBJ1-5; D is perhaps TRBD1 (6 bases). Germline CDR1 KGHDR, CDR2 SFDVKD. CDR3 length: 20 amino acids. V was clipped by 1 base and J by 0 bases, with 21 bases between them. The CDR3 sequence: CATSDLHHRTARDSNQPQHF. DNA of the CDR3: TGTGCCACCAGTGATTTACACCATCGGACAGCTCGAGATAGCAATCAGCCCCAGCATTTT.

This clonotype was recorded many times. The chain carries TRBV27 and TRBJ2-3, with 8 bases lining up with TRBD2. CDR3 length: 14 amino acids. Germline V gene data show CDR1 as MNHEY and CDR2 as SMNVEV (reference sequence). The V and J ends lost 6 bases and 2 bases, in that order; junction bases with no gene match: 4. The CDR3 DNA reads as TGTGCCAGCAGACGCGGGGGGACCACAGATACGCAGTATTTT. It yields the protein CASRRGGTTDTQYF.

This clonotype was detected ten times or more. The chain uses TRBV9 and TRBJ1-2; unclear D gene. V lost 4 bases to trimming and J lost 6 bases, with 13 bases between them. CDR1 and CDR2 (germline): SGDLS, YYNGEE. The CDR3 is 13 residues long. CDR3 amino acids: CASSPRGGDGYTF. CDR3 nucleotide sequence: TGTGCCAGCAGCCCAAGAGGTGGGGATGGCTACACCTTC.

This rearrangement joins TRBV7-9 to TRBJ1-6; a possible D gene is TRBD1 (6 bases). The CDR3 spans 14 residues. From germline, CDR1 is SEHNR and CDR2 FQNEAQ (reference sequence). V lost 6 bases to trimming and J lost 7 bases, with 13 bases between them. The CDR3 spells CASRSDRSNSPLHF. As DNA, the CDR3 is TGTGCCAGCAGAAGCGACAGGAGCAATTCACCCCTCCACTTT.